This T cell receptor beta chain was recorded in a study of T-cell memory formation after mild COVID-19. This clonotype was observed a handful of times. In TCRdb, the 5' RACE reads were re-called with MiXCR into one record per CDR3 protein. In the table there are about 210,000 distinct CDR3 sequences, approximately 30% of which are singletons. The sequence was obtained from an adult woman who had mild COVID-19 (a few samples of this study predate the infection). Cell type and time point are not known. The sequencing input was PBMCs or a T cell subset sorted from them (not recorded which).

The DNA for the CDR3 is TGTGCCAGCAGTCTACAGGGGAAGGACGAGCAGTACTTC. Its protein product is CASSLQGKDEQYF. The V call is TRBV12-3 or TRBV12-4, the J call TRBJ2-7, with 7 bases that match TRBD1. The V gene end was trimmed by 5 bases and the J gene end by 5 bases; junction bases not matched to a gene: 6. This CDR3 region has 13 residues.